The 8 T cell receptor beta chains presented below share a single source sample, sequenced in a study of beta chain features in type 1 diabetes. Investigators reverse transcribed all isolated RNA, so they sequenced expressed TCRB transcripts. Clones were sequenced by immunoSEQ multiplex PCR, and TCRdb holds only the in-frame ones, with some missing. The sample yields just over 450,000 clones, approximately 31% seen once. Source material: naive CD4+ T cells from blood. Receptors were obtained from a man between 18 and 35 years old in good health.

This chain links TRBV2 with TRBJ2-1; TRBD2 is a possible D gene (5 bases). Germline V gene lookup returns CDR1 SNHLY and CDR2 FYNNEI. CDR3 size: 13 residues. Trimming removed 4 bases from V and 8 bases from J, with 12 bases in between. CDR3 coding DNA: TGTGCCAGCAGTGGGCTAGCTACGGATGAGCAGTTCTTC. Translated, it gives CASSGLATDEQFF.

CDR3 coding DNA: TGTGCCAGCAGTTATGTCTCGGGACAGAAAAACATTCAGTACTTC. Translated, it gives CASSYVSGQKNIQYF. This chain links TRBV28 with TRBJ2-4; 7 nucleotides match TRBD1. The junction had 7 bases not matched to a gene; V was cut back by 4 bases and J by 4 bases. The CDR3 has 15 residues. The germline V gene has CDR1 MDHEN and CDR2 SYDVKM. Based on the CDR3 plus reference TRBV28 and TRBJ2-4, the full variable domain is DVKVTQSSRYLVKRTGEKVFLECVQDMDHENMFWYRQDPGLGLRLIYFSYDVKMKEKGDIPEGYSVSREKKERFSLILESASTNQTSMYLCASSYVSGQKNIQYFGAGTRLSVL.

This clone has just a few counts. This chain joins TRBV6-6 and TRBJ2-3, with D possibly TRBD1 on 6 matching bases. This CDR3 comprises 13 residues. Trimming pared 5 bases from V and 6 bases from J, leaving 12 bases between. CDR1 and CDR2 (germline): MNHNY, SVGAGI (reference sequence). Here the CDR3 reads CASSTDRPDTQYF. The CDR3 nucleotides read TGTGCCAGCAGTACCGACAGGCCGGATACGCAGTATTTT.

This chain's CDR3 is CAWLTSSYEQYF. The DNA for the CDR3 is TGTGCCTGGCTGACTAGCTCCTACGAGCAGTACTTC. The rearrangement uses TRBV30 and TRBJ2-7, with D possibly matching TRBD2 (6 bases). Germline CDR1 and CDR2: GTSNPN and SVGIG (reference sequence). The V end lost 5 bases, the J end lost 0 bases, and 8 bases lay between the germline ends. The CDR3 consists of 12 residues.

J is TRBJ2-7 and V is TRBV10-3; 9 positions agree with TRBD1. CDR1 is ENHRY and CDR2 is SYGVKD in the germline V gene. After removal of 2 bases from V and 1 base from J, the junction contained 3 bases not matched to a gene. This CDR3 comprises 15 residues. CDR3: CAISEGTGTSYEQYF. The CDR3 nucleotides are TGTGCCATCAGTGAGGGGACAGGGACGTCCTACGAGCAGTACTTC.

This clone was counted a few times. V and J are TRBV5-1 and TRBJ2-1; 7 bases line up with TRBD1. The trim removed 4 bases at V and 4 bases at J, leaving 8 bases unmatched. The CDR3 totals 15 residues. Germline V lookup: CDR1 SGHRS, CDR2 YFSETQ. The CDR3 DNA sequence: TGCGCCAGCAGCCCGACAGGGCCCCAATACAATGAGCAGTTCTTC. Its translation is CASSPTGPQYNEQFF.

J is TRBJ1-3 and V is TRBV30; 7 bases line up with TRBD1. This CDR3 is 13 amino acids long. Germline CDR1 and CDR2: GTSNPN and SVGIG (reference sequence). With 5 bases clipped from V and 2 bases from J, the junction kept 3 bases outside the gene matches. The CDR3 bases are TGTGCCTGGCAGACAGGGCCTGGAAACACCATATATTTT. Amino acids: CAWQTGPGNTIYF.

V and J are TRBV30 and TRBJ2-3, with a weak D call TRBD2 (5 bases). Germline CDR1 and CDR2: GTSNPN and SVGIG (reference sequence). This CDR3 has 13 residues. Deletions cut 4 bases from V and 2 bases from J, with 10 bases between. In nucleotides, the CDR3 is TGTGCCTGGAATCGGGAAAACACAGATACGCAGTATTTT. This codes for CAWNRENTDTQYF.